What follows are 19 T cell receptor beta chains derived from one specimen sequenced in a study of blood T cell repertoires in COVID-19. Generated by immunoSEQ multiplex PCR, the TCRdb table keeps only in-frame clones and is missing some. The sample includes tens of thousands of clones, roughly 88% seen only once; the top ten take about 4.4%. Input material: peripheral blood. The receptors originated from a man aged 55-75 years with acute or convalescent COVID-19.

The rearrangement uses TRBV7-8 and TRBJ2-7; 9 positions agree with TRBD2. With 3 bases clipped from V and 5 bases from J, the junction kept 11 bases outside the gene matches. Germline-derived CDR1 and CDR2 are SGHVS and FQNEAQ. This CDR3 comprises 16 residues. The chain's CDR3 is CASSFSAGGQGHEQYF. CDR3 bases: TGTGCCAGCAGCTTCTCGGCGGGAGGGCAAGGCCACGAGCAGTACTTC.

This rearrangement joins TRBV5-8 to TRBJ1-5; 9 bases match TRBD1. J lost 1 base, V lost 2 bases, and 10 bases had no gene match. The CDR3 extends over 18 amino acids. Per the germline V gene, CDR1 is SGHTS and CDR2 is YDEGEE. CDR3 amino acids: CASSFSGQGIISNQPQHF. CDR3 DNA: TGTGCCAGCAGCTTTTCGGGACAGGGCATTATAAGCAATCAGCCCCAGCATTTT.

The V call is TRBV6-1, the J call TRBJ2-1; possible D gene TRBD2, 6 bases. The V gene lost 0 bases and the J gene lost 10 bases, with 10 bases spanning the gap. The CDR3 sequence is 13 residues long. The V gene's germline CDR1 is MNHNS and CDR2 SASEGT. CDR3 nucleotide sequence: TGTGCCAGCAGTGAAGCCTGGCGGGGCGAGCAGTTCTTC. It codes for CASSEAWRGEQFF.

In the case of this clone: A read error may produce the germline difference seen at one junction end. The chain carries TRBV6-6 and TRBJ1-6; 8 bases fit TRBD1. Germline V gives CDR1 MNHNY, CDR2 SVGAGI (reference sequence). The CDR3 covers 14 residues. The CDR3 protein is CASSYDRGSYSGDF. DNA of the CDR3: TGTGCCAGCAGTTACGACAGGGGTTCCTATTCGGGGGACTTT.

This sequence joins TRBV19 and TRBJ2-1; 9 bases match TRBD2. The germline gives CDR1 LNHDA, CDR2 SQIVND (reference sequence). Unmatched junction bases numbered 9, after V lost 7 bases and J lost 8 bases. CDR3 size: 14 residues. The chain's CDR3 is CASNLREGFDEQFF. The CDR3 DNA sequence: TGTGCCAGTAATCTGCGGGAGGGCTTCGATGAGCAGTTCTTC. The full variable domain, its missing parts supplied by reference TRBV19 and TRBJ2-1, is DGGITQSPKYLFRKEGQNVTLSCEQNLNHDAMYWYRQDPGQGLRLIYYSQIVNDFQKGDIAEGYSVSREKKESFPLTVTSAQKNPTAFYLCASNLREGFDEQFFGPGTRLTVL.

The chain recombines TRBV5-1 with TRBJ1-4; 9 nucleotides line up with TRBD1. The CDR3 spans 16 residues. CDR1 and CDR2 from the germline V gene are SGHRS and YFSETQ. V trimming: 3 bases; J trimming: 10 bases; junction bases outside the gene matches: 13. CDR3 region: CASSSDRGDLTAKLFF. The DNA of the CDR3 is TGCGCCAGCAGCTCGGACAGGGGCGACCTGACTGCAAAACTGTTTTTT.

The chain is built from TRBV7-9 and TRBJ2-3, with a weak D call TRBD1 (5 bases). Germline V gene sequence: CDR1 SEHNR, CDR2 FQNEAQ (reference sequence). Trimming removed 6 bases from V and 5 bases from J, with 24 bases in between. This CDR3 comprises 17 residues. CDR3 coding DNA: TGTGCCAGCAGGGCTTGGGGCGAAAGAGGTAGGGGAGATACGCAGTATTTT. It yields the protein CASRAWGERGRGDTQYF.

This chain joins TRBV27 and TRBJ2-2; 7 nucleotides match TRBD1. Looked up from germline, CDR1 is MNHEY and CDR2 is SMNVEV (reference sequence). Germline trimming cut 5 bases from V and 4 bases from J; bases unmatched to any gene: 1. The CDR3 consists of 13 residues. CDR3 in amino acids: CASSHRGTGELFF. In DNA, the CDR3 is TGTGCCAGCAGTCACAGGGGCACCGGGGAGCTGTTTTTT.

J is TRBJ1-2 and V is TRBV10-3; a possible D gene is TRBD1 (6 bases). The CDR3 loop spans 13 amino acids. Trimming took 4 bases from V and 7 from J, leaving 13 bases between them. Germline V gene sequence: CDR1 ENHRY, CDR2 SYGVKD. The CDR3 is CAISGIQGSGYTF. The CDR3 DNA reads TGTGCCATCAGTGGTATACAGGGTTCTGGCTACACCTTC.

Turning to this clone: The junction does not match germline at one end; this may be a read error. The CDR3, as DNA: TGTGCCAGCACCCCACCGAAGGGGGGGGCGAGTTCTCTTAGCTTC. Translating it yields CASTPPKGGASSLSF. The gene calls are TRBV6-5 and TRBJ2-7; perhaps TRBD2 as D (7 bases). Germline-derived CDR1 and CDR2 are MNHEY and SVGAGI. The CDR3 sequence is 15 residues long.

The chain recombines TRBV4-1 with TRBJ2-1; TRBD2 agrees at 9 bases. The V gene end was trimmed by 4 bases and the J gene end by 0 bases; junction bases not matched to a gene: 1. CDR1 is MGHRA, CDR2 YSYEKL, per germline. The CDR3 loop spans 15 amino acids. The CDR3 reads CASSRSGGSYNEQFF. CDR3 nucleotides: TGCGCCAGCAGCCGTAGCGGGGGCTCCTACAATGAGCAGTTCTTC.

This chain joins TRBV7-9 and TRBJ1-3; TRBD1 aligns across 11 bases. The CDR3 length is 15 residues. The germline V gene has CDR1 SEHNR and CDR2 FQNEAQ (reference sequence). The V segment lost 5 bases and the J segment 2 bases; nucleotides outside the gene matches: 2. The CDR3 region has the DNA TGTGCCAGCAGCCCGGGACAGGGGGCTGGAAACACCATATATTTT. This codes for CASSPGQGAGNTIYF. Full variable domain (outside the CDR3, taken from reference TRBV7-9 and TRBJ1-3): DTGVSQNPRHKITKRGQNVTFRCDPISEHNRLYWYRQTLGQGPEFLTYFQNEAQLEKSRLLSDRFSAERPKGSFSTLEIQRTEQGDSAMYLCASSPGQGAGNTIYFGEGSWLTVV.

The chain joins TRBV5-4 to TRBJ1-1; D may be TRBD1 (6 bases). This CDR3 comprises 14 residues. Between the trimmed V and J ends, which lost 2 bases and 0 bases, there was a span of 8 bases. Germline lookup yields CDR1 SGHNT and CDR2 YYREEE (reference sequence). CDR3 region: CASSFQGLNTEAFF. In DNA, the CDR3 is TGTGCCAGCAGCTTCCAGGGGTTGAACACTGAAGCTTTCTTT. The full variable domain, with the rest looked up from reference TRBV5-4 and TRBJ1-1, is ETGVTQSPTHLIKTRGQQVTLRCSSQSGHNTVSWYQQALGQGPQFIFQYYREEENGRGNFPPRFSGLQFPNYSSELNVNALELDDSALYLCASSFQGLNTEAFFGQGTRLTVV.

This rearrangement joins TRBV19 to TRBJ2-5, with TRBD2 matching 10 bases. The CDR3 sequence is 15 residues long. V gave up 4 bases and J gave up 5 bases; unmatched junction bases: 7. Germline V CDR1 and CDR2: LNHDA, SQIVND (reference sequence). CDR3 sequence: CASSRSSGSGETQYF. The CDR3 nucleotides are TGTGCCAGTAGTAGATCTAGCGGGAGTGGCGAGACCCAGTACTTC. The whole variable domain, filled in from reference TRBV19 and TRBJ2-5, reads DGGITQSPKYLFRKEGQNVTLSCEQNLNHDAMYWYRQDPGQGLRLIYYSQIVNDFQKGDIAEGYSVSREKKESFPLTVTSAQKNPTAFYLCASSRSSGSGETQYFGPGTRLLVL.

The chain joins TRBV27 to TRBJ2-1, with 9 bases lining up with TRBD1. V lost 6 bases to trimming and J lost 7 bases; unmatched junction nucleotides: 7. Germline V gene sequence: CDR1 MNHEY, CDR2 SMNVEV (reference sequence). The CDR3 has 14 amino acids. The CDR3 DNA sequence: TGTGCCAGCAGCCGGGACAGGGTCCTGAATGAGCAGTTCTTC. Translating gives CASSRDRVLNEQFF.

J is TRBJ2-5 and V is TRBV28; 10 bases align to TRBD2. CDR3 size: 15 residues. Germline V gives CDR1 MDHEN, CDR2 SYDVKM. V lost 2 bases, J lost 3 bases, and 3 bases stayed unmatched. The CDR3 coding sequence is TGTGCCAGCAGTTTACTAGCGGGAGAGGAAGAGACCCAGTACTTC. Residues: CASSLLAGEEETQYF.

Concerning this clone itself: One junction end does not reproduce the germline sequence, and a read error may be involved. This chain links TRBV28 with TRBJ2-7, with D perhaps matching TRBD2 (6 bases). CDR3 length equals 11 residues. Germline-derived CDR1 and CDR2 are MDHEN and SYDVKM. The CDR3 sequence: CASSAYGSGHF. CDR3 DNA sequence: TGTGCCAGCAGTGCCTACGGGAGCGGGCACTTC.

The rearrangement links TRBV4-1 to TRBJ1-4; D might be TRBD1 (6 bases). Germline V gene sequence: CDR1 MGHRA, CDR2 YSYEKL. The ends were cut back, 2 bases at V and 7 bases at J, with 23 bases in the middle. This CDR3 has 18 amino acids. DNA for the CDR3: TGCGCCAGCAGCCAATATCTTGGGACATCCCGGGGTAGTGAAAAACTGTTTTTT. Amino acids: CASSQYLGTSRGSEKLFF.

The chain employs TRBV6-5 and TRBJ1-6; D uncertain. In germline, CDR1 is MNHEY, CDR2 SVGAGI. V was shortened by 6 bases and J by 9 bases, with 18 bases between the two germline ends. The CDR3 spans 15 residues. The CDR3 DNA is TGTGCCAGCAGCTTAGGAGGCAGCCTAGGTTCACCCCTCCACTTT. It encodes CASSLGGSLGSPLHF.